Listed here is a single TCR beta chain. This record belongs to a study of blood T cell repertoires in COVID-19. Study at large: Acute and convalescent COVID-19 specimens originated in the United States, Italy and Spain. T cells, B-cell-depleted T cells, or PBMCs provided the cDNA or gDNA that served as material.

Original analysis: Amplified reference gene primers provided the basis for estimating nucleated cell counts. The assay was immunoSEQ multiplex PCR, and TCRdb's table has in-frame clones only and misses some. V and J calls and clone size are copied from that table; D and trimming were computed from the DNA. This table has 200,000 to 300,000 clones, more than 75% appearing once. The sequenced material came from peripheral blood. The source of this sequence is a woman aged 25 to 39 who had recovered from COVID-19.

The CDR3 DNA reads TGTGCCAGCAGTTTATCGTTTGGGCAGCTGGGCTACACCTTC. Amino acids: CASSLSFGQLGYTF. The chain employs TRBV27 and TRBJ1-2; D call uncertain. The germline CDR1 and CDR2 sequences are MNHEY and SMNVEV (reference sequence). Trimming pared 0 bases from V and 8 bases from J, leaving 13 bases between. CDR3 length: 14 amino acids.